The clone carrying this TCR beta chain was seen a few times. This CDR3 has 14 amino acids. Germline CDR1 reads SGHTA; CDR2 reads FQGTGA. V was trimmed by 4 bases and J by 8 bases, leaving 12 bases between them. The data derive from a study of blood T cell repertoires in COVID-19. Study overall: Sources were T cells, B-cell-depleted T cells, or PBMCs; the material itself was cDNA or gDNA.

TCRdb's copy holds only in-frame clones and misses some; the assay was immunoSEQ multiplex PCR. The sample holds roughly 230,000 clones, roughly 81% seen once. This rearrangement joins TRBV7-3 to TRBJ1-6, with D possibly TRBD1 on 5 matching bases. This TCR derives from a man aged 40-50 years with acute or convalescent COVID-19. The sample was peripheral blood. The CDR3 loop reads CASSSMGGDSPLHF. In DNA, the CDR3 is TGTGCCAGCAGCTCCATGGGAGGGGATTCACCCCTCCACTTT.